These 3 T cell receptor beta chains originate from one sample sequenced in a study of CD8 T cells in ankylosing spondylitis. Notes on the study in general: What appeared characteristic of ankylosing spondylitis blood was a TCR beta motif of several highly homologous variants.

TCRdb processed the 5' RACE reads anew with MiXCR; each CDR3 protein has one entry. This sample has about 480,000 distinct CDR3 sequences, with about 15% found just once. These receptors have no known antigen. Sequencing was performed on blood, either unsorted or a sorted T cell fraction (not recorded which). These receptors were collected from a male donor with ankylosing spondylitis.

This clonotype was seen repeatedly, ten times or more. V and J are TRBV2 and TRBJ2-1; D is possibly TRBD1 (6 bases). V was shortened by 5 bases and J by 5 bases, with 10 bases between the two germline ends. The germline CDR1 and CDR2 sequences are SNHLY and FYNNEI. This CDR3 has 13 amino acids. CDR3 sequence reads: CASSSDRDNEQFF. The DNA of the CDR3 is TGTGCCAGCAGTTCGGACAGAGACAATGAGCAGTTCTTC.

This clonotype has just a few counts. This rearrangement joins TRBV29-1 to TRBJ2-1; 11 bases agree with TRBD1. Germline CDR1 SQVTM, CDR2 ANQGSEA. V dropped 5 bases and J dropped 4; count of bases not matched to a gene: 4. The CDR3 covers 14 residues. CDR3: CSVRRDRGYNEQFF. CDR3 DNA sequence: TGCAGCGTTCGCCGGGACAGGGGGTACAATGAGCAGTTCTTC.

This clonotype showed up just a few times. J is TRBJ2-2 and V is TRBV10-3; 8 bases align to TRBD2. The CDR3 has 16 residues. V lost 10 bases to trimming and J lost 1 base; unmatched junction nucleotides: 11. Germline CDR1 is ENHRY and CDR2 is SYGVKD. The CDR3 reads CATGRTSSMNTGELFF. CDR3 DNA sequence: TGTGCCACCGGGCGGACTAGCAGCATGAACACCGGGGAGCTGTTTTTT.